This is a list of T cell receptor beta chains from one sample in a study of graft-versus-host responses after intestinal transplantation. Their cognate antigens are unknown. Clones were read by immunoSEQ multiplex PCR, and TCRdb kept only the in-frame ones, dropping some. The data show tens of thousands of clones, 85% to 95% seen once. The sequenced sample was unstimulated CD8+ T cells sorted from spleen or lymph node cells, obtained before transplant. The receptors derive from a human donor who was the organ donor for an intestinal transplant. Each CDR3 is given without its conserved first and last residue. Expanded clones get a size class; other rows say once, few or many, or leave the size out.

v_gene	j_gene	abundance	CDR3aa
TRBV28	TRBJ2-7	few	ASTDGPIRINEQY
TRBV7-6	TRBJ2-1	once	ASSLTNSRNEQF
TRBV4-1	NA	NA	ASSQVGQGRYEQY
TRBV2	TRBJ2-5	NA	ASSSSGDNQETQY
TRBV5-5	TRBJ2-1	NA	ASSNNEQF
TRBV11-2	TRBJ1-1	NA	ASSSTHLQLTEAF
TRBV4-3	TRBJ1-3	NA	ASSQDGARGGGSGNTIY
TRBV5-1	TRBJ1-1	NA	ASNIGGRDTEAF
TRBV7-9	TRBJ2-7	NA	ASSGDGRPSEQY
TRBV2	TRBJ1-2	NA	ASSEESGGYGYT
TRBV30	TRBJ2-7	NA	AWAGGGSYEQY
TRBV28	TRBJ2-7	NA	ASSPDPGGGGGEQY
TRBV7-2	TRBJ2-3	NA	ASSLVAGAPDTQY
TRBV7-9	TRBJ2-7	NA	ASSLASRGLDEQY
TRBV11-2	TRBJ1-6	NA	ASSLEVTDNSPLH
TRBV6-6	TRBJ1-1	NA	AAGGGNTEAF
TRBV6-1	TRBJ2-1	NA	ASSEDIWTGGNNEQF
TRBV11-2	TRBJ1-2	NA	ASSLVGGVYGYT
TRBV7-8	TRBJ1-1	NA	ASSLLVAHIWQPGGENTEAF
TRBV19	TRBJ1-5	NA	ASSVRQVLNQPQH
TRBV2	TRBJ2-1	NA	ASSQGGVSYNEQF
TRBV15	TRBJ1-5	NA	ATSRTRQDSNQPQH
TRBV7-2	TRBJ2-3	NA	ASSLEPPSSTDTQY
TRBV7-9	TRBJ1-1	NA	ATQAVDTEAF
TRBV9	TRBJ2-5	NA	ASSVGGGRETQY
TRBV4-1	TRBJ2-2	once	ASSQDEPINTGELF
TRBV7-6	TRBJ2-1	NA	ASSLMTESSYNEQF
TRBV7-9	TRBJ1-6	NA	ASSLASSEGKKSPLH
TRBV11-1	TRBJ2-7	NA	ASSESHGSESEQY
TRBV9	TRBJ2-1	NA	ASSVGTGAYNEQF
TRBV4-3	TRBJ1-1	NA	ASSQDWGVTEAF
TRBV27	TRBJ2-1	NA	ASSDRGHINEQF
TRBV6-1	TRBJ1-4	NA	ASSEAWGRNEKLF
TRBV7-9	TRBJ1-1	NA	ASSLLNTEAF
TRBV28	TRBJ2-7	NA	ASSPGTGDYEQY
TRBV6-1	TRBJ1-5	NA	ASSDWTGGNQPQH
TRBV11-2	TRBJ2-1	NA	ASGGNGQF
TRBV29-1	TRBJ1-1	NA	SVPENEAF
TRBV27	TRBJ1-1	NA	ASSLSGTEAF
TRBV4-1	TRBJ1-1	NA	ASSQVTVELNTEAF
TRBV27	TRBJ2-7	NA	ASSILQGYEQY
TRBV4-1	TRBJ1-1	NA	ASSQEEGAKAF
TRBV15	TRBJ2-5	NA	ATSPREVGETQY
TRBV7-9	TRBJ2-1	NA	ASSPPAGYNNEQF
TRBV10-1	TRBJ2-1	NA	ASSCRLAGVYNEQF
TRBV5-6	TRBJ1-2	NA	ASSLDLDWDTPNYGYT
TRBV7-9	TRBJ2-1	NA	ASSLDREDEQF
TRBV11-2	TRBJ1-1	NA	ASIGGLSNTEAF
TRBV5-1	TRBJ1-5	NA	ASSLAGYSNQPQH
TRBV5-6	TRBJ2-3	NA	ASSVISPGTDTQY
TRBV6-5	TRBJ2-2	NA	ASSELFPTGELF
TRBV9	TRBJ2-2	once	ASSVGNSGGTGELF
TRBV30	TRBJ1-1	NA	AWTIGASTEAF